A single sample is the source of the 16 T cell receptor beta chains below, sequenced in a study of blood T cell repertoires in COVID-19. Using immunoSEQ multiplex PCR, the repertoire was profiled, and TCRdb retains in-frame clones only, with some absent. The table shows about 98,000 clones, with over 85% occurring only once. The sample was peripheral blood. The receptors derive from a woman aged 50 to 65 with COVID-19, enrolled during active disease.

This chain uses TRBV10-1 with TRBJ1-6; D gene uncertain. The CDR3 is 16 amino acids. V was cut by 4 bases and J by 6 bases, with 16 bases left in between. Germline-derived CDR1 and CDR2 are WNHNN and SYGVQD (reference sequence). Written as DNA, the CDR3 is TGCGCCAGCAGTGGGGCAGGCGAGCCCTCTAATTCACCCCTCCACTTT. Translated: CASSGAGEPSNSPLHF.

This rearrangement joins TRBV5-8 to TRBJ2-7; D is perhaps TRBD2 (6 bases). CDR1 is SGHTS, CDR2 YDEGEE, per germline. This CDR3 is built from 11 residues. Between the trimmed V and J ends, which lost 5 bases and 6 bases, there was a span of 9 bases. CDR3 region: CASRGGGEQYF. CDR3 nucleotide sequence: TGTGCCAGCAGGGGGGGAGGCGAGCAGTACTTC. The full variable domain, in which reference TRBV5-8 and TRBJ2-7 provide the parts outside the CDR3, is EAGVTQSPTHLIKTRGQQATLRCSPISGHTSVYWYQQALGLGLQFLLWYDEGEERNRGNFPPRFSGRQFPNYSSELNVNALELEDSALYLCASRGGGEQYFGPGTRLTVT.

The genes are TRBV28 and TRBJ1-4; 10 bases map to TRBD1. The length of the CDR3 is 15 residues. Germline values: CDR1 MDHEN, CDR2 SYDVKM. Trimming at V came to 5 bases and at J to 8 bases, leaving 8 bases not matched to a gene. CDR3 nucleotide sequence: TGTGCCAGCAGTCTCCGACAGGGGGCGGGCGAAAAACTGTTTTTT. Translating it yields CASSLRQGAGEKLFF. The variable domain in full, completed from reference TRBV28 and TRBJ1-4, reads DVKVTQSSRYLVKRTGEKVFLECVQDMDHENMFWYRQDPGLGLRLIYFSYDVKMKEKGDIPEGYSVSREKKERFSLILESASTNQTSMYLCASSLRQGAGEKLFFGSGTQLSVL.

The chain is built from TRBV7-3 and TRBJ2-3; D is ambiguous. Germline assignment: CDR1 SGHTA and CDR2 FQGTGA. V lost 4 bases, J lost 0 bases, and 20 bases lay in between. This CDR3 has 18 amino acids. The CDR3 nucleotides read TGTGCCAGCAGCTCAATACCTGCGAGGCCCGAAAGCACAGATACGCAGTATTTT. This codes for CASSSIPARPESTDTQYF. The entire variable domain, with the rest obtained from reference TRBV7-3 and TRBJ2-3, is as follows: GAGVSQTPSNKVTEKGKYVELRCDPISGHTALYWYRQSLGQGPEFLIYFQGTGAADDSGLPNDRFFAVRPEGSVSTLKIQRTERGDSAVYLCASSSIPARPESTDTQYFGPGTRLTVL.

This clone has just one count. The chain links TRBV5-1 to TRBJ1-1; TRBD1 aligns across 11 bases. The length of the CDR3 is 15 residues. Germline V CDR1 and CDR2: SGHRS, YFSETQ. After removal of 1 base from V and 4 bases from J, the junction contained 3 bases not matched to a gene. This chain's CDR3 is CASSLRTGGSTEAFF. In nucleotides, the CDR3 is TGCGCCAGCAGCTTGCGGACAGGGGGCTCCACTGAAGCTTTCTTT.

CDR3 region: CASSATGATEAFF. CDR3 bases: TGTGCCAGCAGTGCGACAGGGGCCACTGAAGCTTTCTTT. The chain is built from TRBV25-1 and TRBJ1-1, with 8 bases that match TRBD1. Looked up from germline, CDR1 is MGHDK and CDR2 is SYGVNS. J gave up 4 bases and V 4 bases, and 2 bases lay outside the gene matches. The CDR3 has 13 residues.

The chain carries TRBV15 and TRBJ2-1; TRBD1 aligns across 11 bases. V lost 4 bases and J lost 1; bases outside the gene matches: 9. The germline V gene encodes CDR1 LNHNV and CDR2 YYDKDF (reference sequence). The CDR3 contains 18 residues. CDR3 nucleotide sequence: TGTGCCACCAGCACTGGACAGGGGGCTAGTGGGTCCTACAATGAGCAGTTCTTC. This translates into CATSTGQGASGSYNEQFF.

The chain recombines TRBV2 with TRBJ1-2; D remains ambiguous. The V end lost 7 bases, the J end lost 5 bases, and 23 bases lay between the germline ends. This CDR3 has 16 amino acids. CDR1 SNHLY and CDR2 FYNNEI come from the germline V gene. Here the CDR3 DNA reads TGTGCCAGCATTCTGAGAGGCTGGAACGAACAATATGGCTACACCTTC. It is translated as CASILRGWNEQYGYTF.

This clone was found once. The V call is TRBV2, the J call TRBJ1-3, with TRBD1 matching over 7 bases. The CDR3 contains 14 residues. J was trimmed by 2 bases and V by 4 bases; bases with no gene match: 2. Germline V gene data show CDR1 as SNHLY and CDR2 as FYNNEI. CDR3: CASSGTGAGNTIYF. The CDR3 DNA reads as TGTGCCAGCAGTGGGACAGGCGCTGGAAACACCATATATTTT.

The chain carries TRBV29-1 and TRBJ2-7, with a weak D call TRBD1 (6 bases). V lost 7 bases, J lost 3 bases, and 16 bases lay in between. This CDR3 has 13 residues. Germline V gene sequence: CDR1 SQVTM, CDR2 ANQGSEA. For the CDR3, the DNA is TGCAGCGGACAGGATGGCTTTGGCTACGAGCAGTACTTC. It encodes CSGQDGFGYEQYF.

This clone was counted a single time. V gene TRBV6-5 combines with J gene TRBJ1-1; TRBD1 agrees at 9 bases. V was clipped by 6 bases and J by 6 bases; unmatched bases: 2. This CDR3 is built from 12 residues. The germline V gene encodes CDR1 MNHEY and CDR2 SVGAGI. The CDR3 bases are TGTGCCAGCAGGACAGGGGGGGCTGAAGCTTTCTTT. It encodes CASRTGGAEAFF.

The CDR3 nucleotides are TGCAGCGTTGACAGGGGAGATACGCAGTATTTT. Amino acid sequence: CSVDRGDTQYF. The rearrangement links TRBV29-1 to TRBJ2-3; maybe TRBD1 (6 bases). Germline V gene lookup returns CDR1 SQVTM and CDR2 ANQGSEA. The germline V and J ends were trimmed by 3 bases and 5 bases, with 6 bases remaining between them. The CDR3 runs to 11 residues.

The rearrangement links TRBV19 to TRBJ2-1, with unresolved D. V was trimmed by 6 bases and J by 14 bases, leaving 20 bases between them. This CDR3 has 13 amino acids. Germline assignment: CDR1 LNHDA and CDR2 SQIVND (reference sequence). CDR3: CASSLTVIGEEFF. The CDR3, as DNA: TGTGCCAGTAGCCTAACCGTAATTGGCGAGGAGTTCTTC.

The chain uses TRBV9 and TRBJ1-2, with D possibly matching TRBD1 (6 bases). From germline, CDR1 is SGDLS and CDR2 YYNGEE. The CDR3 is made up of 14 amino acids. V lost 4 bases, J lost 4 bases, and 14 bases lay in between. Here the CDR3 reads CASSMTGSFYGYTF. CDR3 nucleotides: TGTGCCAGCAGCATGACAGGATCTTTCTATGGCTACACCTTC.

This chain joins TRBV24-1 and TRBJ2-3; a weak D match, TRBD2 (5 bases). Germline V gene data show CDR1 as KGHDR and CDR2 as SFDVKD. Trimming shortened V by 3 bases and J by 0 bases, and 12 bases separated the two germline ends. The CDR3 runs to 16 residues. The CDR3 sequence: CATSDKRRTSTDTQYF. CDR3 coding DNA: TGTGCCACCAGTGATAAGCGGCGTACTAGCACAGATACGCAGTATTTT.

The rearrangement uses TRBV7-9 and TRBJ2-4; 12 nucleotides align to TRBD2. Germline CDR1 SEHNR, CDR2 FQNEAQ (reference sequence). CDR3 length: 16 amino acids. J gave up 3 bases and V 4 bases, and 4 bases lay outside the gene matches. The CDR3 loop reads CASSWTSGEGKNIQYF. The CDR3 coding sequence is TGTGCCAGCAGCTGGACTAGCGGGGAAGGCAAAAACATTCAGTACTTC.